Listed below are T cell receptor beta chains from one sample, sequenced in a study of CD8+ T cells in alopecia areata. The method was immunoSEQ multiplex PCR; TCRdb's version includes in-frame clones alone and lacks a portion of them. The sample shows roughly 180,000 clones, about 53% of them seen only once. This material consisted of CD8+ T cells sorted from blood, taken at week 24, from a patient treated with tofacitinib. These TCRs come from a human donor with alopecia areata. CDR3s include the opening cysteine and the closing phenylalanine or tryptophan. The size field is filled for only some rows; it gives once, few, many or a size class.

CDR3 protein: CASGDRDYEQYF; clone size: -; V gene: TRBV19; J gene: TRBJ2-7
CDR3 protein: CASSSYQETQYF; clone size: -; V gene: TRBV5-6; J gene: TRBJ2-5
CDR3 protein: CASSLAGNNSPLHF; clone size: -; V gene: TRBV7-8; J gene: TRBJ1-6
CDR3 protein: CASSVQGHNEQFF; clone size: -; V gene: TRBV9; J gene: TRBJ2-1
CDR3 protein: CASSLSGQYEQYF; clone size: -; V gene: TRBV11-2; J gene: TRBJ2-7
CDR3 protein: CASGLNEQYF; clone size: -; V gene: TRBV2; J gene: TRBJ2-7
CDR3 protein: CATKSDSNQPQHF; clone size: -; V gene: TRBV10-3; J gene: TRBJ1-5
CDR3 protein: CASSQDRGDEAFF; clone size: few; V gene: TRBV4-1; J gene: TRBJ1-1
CDR3 protein: CASSSRRDRGQETQYF; clone size: -; V gene: TRBV7-6; J gene: TRBJ2-5
CDR3 protein: CATSRPEGNQPQHF; clone size: once; V gene: TRBV15; J gene: TRBJ1-5
CDR3 protein: CASSLTGAGNTIYF; clone size: few; V gene: TRBV7-2; J gene: TRBJ1-3
CDR3 protein: CASIDSYEQYF; clone size: -; V gene: TRBV25-1; J gene: TRBJ2-7
CDR3 protein: CASSYSGGTEETQYF; clone size: -; V gene: TRBV6-5; J gene: TRBJ2-5
CDR3 protein: CASSVVAGNTEAFF; clone size: -; V gene: TRBV9; J gene: TRBJ1-1
CDR3 protein: CASSLSASNQPQHF; clone size: -; V gene: TRBV7-6; J gene: TRBJ1-5
CDR3 protein: CASSIPRDRDAGELFF; clone size: few; V gene: TRBV19; J gene: TRBJ2-2
CDR3 protein: CAWSVVTGRTEAFF; clone size: once; V gene: TRBV30; J gene: TRBJ1-1
CDR3 protein: CAWSAVGEQYF; clone size: -; V gene: TRBV30; J gene: TRBJ2-7
CDR3 protein: CASSFADTQYF; clone size: -; V gene: TRBV27; J gene: TRBJ2-3
CDR3 protein: CASSDGSAGGTDTQYF; clone size: few; V gene: TRBV2; J gene: TRBJ2-3
CDR3 protein: CASSYGMRQPQHF; clone size: once; V gene: TRBV6-5; J gene: TRBJ1-5
CDR3 protein: CASSQDRQGNTEAFF; clone size: -; V gene: TRBV4-3; J gene: TRBJ1-1
CDR3 protein: CAWTGGYEQYF; clone size: -; V gene: TRBV30; J gene: TRBJ2-7
CDR3 protein: CASSLDGENEQYF; clone size: -; V gene: TRBV7-2; J gene: TRBJ2-7
CDR3 protein: CASSLGDEQYF; clone size: -; V gene: TRBV7-9; J gene: TRBJ2-7
CDR3 protein: CASSPQLAGVEDGELFF; clone size: many; V gene: TRBV27; J gene: TRBJ2-2
CDR3 protein: CASSLTRAGFGYGEQFF; clone size: -; V gene: TRBV4-3; J gene: TRBJ2-1
CDR3 protein: CASSQKRDMKTSGANVLTF; clone size: -; V gene: TRBV7-9; J gene: TRBJ2-6
CDR3 protein: CSGWDNDIQYF; clone size: -; V gene: TRBV29-1; J gene: TRBJ2-4
CDR3 protein: CASSQEGGLETQYF; clone size: few; V gene: TRBV4-2; J gene: TRBJ2-5
CDR3 protein: CASRGASYEQYF; clone size: -; V gene: TRBV27; J gene: TRBJ2-7
CDR3 protein: CASSLVISGANVLTF; clone size: -; V gene: TRBV7-6; J gene: TRBJ2-6
CDR3 protein: CASRTYNEQFF; clone size: -; V gene: TRBV2; J gene: TRBJ2-1
CDR3 protein: CSVVPGQGASGANVLTF; clone size: few; V gene: TRBV29-1; J gene: TRBJ2-6
CDR3 protein: CASSSTMTYEQYF; clone size: -; V gene: TRBV5-6; J gene: -
CDR3 protein: CSVLSSQESGQNYGYTF; clone size: -; V gene: TRBV29-1; J gene: TRBJ1-2